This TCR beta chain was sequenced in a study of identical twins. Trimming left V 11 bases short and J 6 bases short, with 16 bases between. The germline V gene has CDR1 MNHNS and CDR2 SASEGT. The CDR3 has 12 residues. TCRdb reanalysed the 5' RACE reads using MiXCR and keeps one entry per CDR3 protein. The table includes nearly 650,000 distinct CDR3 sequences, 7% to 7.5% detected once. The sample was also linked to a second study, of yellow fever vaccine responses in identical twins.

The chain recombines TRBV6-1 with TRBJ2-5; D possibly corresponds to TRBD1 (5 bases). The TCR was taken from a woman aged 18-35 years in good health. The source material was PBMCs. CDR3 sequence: CAVDSLIKTQYF. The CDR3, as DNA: TGTGCCGTAGACAGCTTGATTAAGACCCAGTACTTC.